This passage covers 7 T cell receptor beta chains from one sample sequenced in a study of technical replicates of blood from a handful of donors. Using immunoSEQ multiplex PCR, the repertoire was profiled, and TCRdb retains in-frame clones only, with some absent. The repertoire holds about 83,000 clones, under 95% seen once, with about 0.27% in the top ten. The source material was T cells isolated from PBMCs. The source is a human donor in good health.

This rearrangement joins TRBV7-6 to TRBJ2-2; TRBD2 matches 9 bases. The CDR3 has 18 residues. V lost 3 bases, J lost 3 bases, and 11 bases stayed unmatched. Germline lookup yields CDR1 SGHVS and CDR2 FNYEAQ. The CDR3: CASSFRIAGARDTGELFF. DNA for the CDR3: TGTGCCAGCAGCTTTCGGATAGCGGGAGCCAGGGACACCGGGGAGCTGTTTTTT.

The rearrangement links TRBV2 to TRBJ2-7; 10 nucleotides align to TRBD1. CDR1 and CDR2 (germline): SNHLY, FYNNEI. The CDR3 contains 12 residues. V was pared by 6 bases and J by 6 bases, with 2 bases of the junction left unmatched. As DNA, the CDR3 is TGTGCCAGCAGAAGGACAGGGGGCGAGCAGTACTTC. It specifies CASRRTGGEQYF. Full variable domain (rest looked up from reference TRBV2 and TRBJ2-7): EPEVTQTPSHQVTQMGQEVILRCVPISNHLYFYWYRQILGQKVEFLVSFYNNEISEKSEIFDDQFSVERPDGSNFTLKIRSTKLEDSAMYFCASRRTGGEQYFGPGTRLTVT.

J is TRBJ2-1 and V is TRBV12-5, with 13 bases aligning to TRBD2. The ends lost 7 bases at V and 10 bases at J; junction bases unmatched: 10. Germline V gives CDR1 LGHNT, CDR2 FRNRAP. The CDR3 is 15 residues long. In DNA, the CDR3 is TGTGCTAGTGCCGGACTAGCGGGAGTGGTATTGGAGCAGTTCTTC. Translated, it gives CASAGLAGVVLEQFF.

CDR3 sequence reads: CASSSGTGGSPLHF. The CDR3 DNA is TGTGCCAGCAGCTCGGGGACAGGGGGCTCACCCCTCCACTTT. The chain couples TRBV6-6 to TRBJ1-6; 12 bases line up with TRBD1. Germline loops: CDR1 MNHNY, CDR2 SVGAGI (reference sequence). The CDR3 sequence is 14 residues long. The V and J ends lost 6 bases and 10 bases, in that order; junction bases with no gene match: 4.

The V call is TRBV28, the J call TRBJ1-5; D is unresolved. Germline assignment: CDR1 MDHEN and CDR2 SYDVKM. The ends were cut back, 4 bases at V and 10 bases at J, with 17 bases in the middle. This CDR3 region has 14 residues. The CDR3 nucleotides are TGTGCCAGCAGTTCCGAGAGCCAGGCCCCCCCCCAGCATTTT. This encodes CASSSESQAPPQHF.

About this clone: Other nucleotide sequences in the sample specify the same CDR3. The rearrangement joins TRBV5-1 to TRBJ1-1; 8 nucleotides align to TRBD1. After removal of 1 base from V and 1 base from J, the junction contained 0 bases not matched to a gene. Germline-derived CDR1 and CDR2 are SGHRS and YFSETQ. The CDR3 has 14 amino acids. In nucleotides, the CDR3 is TGCGCCAGCAGCTTGCAGGGGGCGAACACTGAAGCTTTCTTT. It translates to CASSLQGANTEAFF. Together with reference TRBV5-1 and TRBJ1-1, the CDR3 gives the full variable domain: KAGVTQTPRYLIKTRGQQVTLSCSPISGHRSVSWYQQTPGQGLQFLFEYFSETQRNKGNFPGRFSGRQFSNSRSEMNVSTLELGDSALYLCASSLQGANTEAFFGQGTRLTVV.

V usage is TRBV14 and J usage is TRBJ1-5, with D unclear. Trimming took off 0 bases at V and 1 base at J, with 10 bases between the two ends. The CDR3 totals 16 residues. Per the germline V gene, CDR1 is SGHDN and CDR2 is FVKESK. The CDR3 DNA sequence: TGTGCCAGCAGCCAAGATCGGTTCCCGAGCAATCAGCCCCAGCATTTT. This gives the protein CASSQDRFPSNQPQHF.